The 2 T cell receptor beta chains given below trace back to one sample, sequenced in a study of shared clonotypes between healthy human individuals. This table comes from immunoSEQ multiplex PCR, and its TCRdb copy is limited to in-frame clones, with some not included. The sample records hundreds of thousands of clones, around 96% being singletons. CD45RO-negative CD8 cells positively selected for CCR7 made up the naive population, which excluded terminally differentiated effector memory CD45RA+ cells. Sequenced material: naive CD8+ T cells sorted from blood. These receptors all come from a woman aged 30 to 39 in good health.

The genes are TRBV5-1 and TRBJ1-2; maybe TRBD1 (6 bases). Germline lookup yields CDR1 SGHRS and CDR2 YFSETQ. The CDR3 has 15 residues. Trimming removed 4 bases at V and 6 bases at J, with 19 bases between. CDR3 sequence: CASSLGYRDLDGYTF. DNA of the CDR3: TGCGCCAGCAGCCTGGGCTACAGGGATTTGGATGGCTACACCTTC. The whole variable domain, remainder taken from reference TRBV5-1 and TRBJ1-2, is KAGVTQTPRYLIKTRGQQVTLSCSPISGHRSVSWYQQTPGQGLQFLFEYFSETQRNKGNFPGRFSGRQFSNSRSEMNVSTLELGDSALYLCASSLGYRDLDGYTFGSGTRLTVV.

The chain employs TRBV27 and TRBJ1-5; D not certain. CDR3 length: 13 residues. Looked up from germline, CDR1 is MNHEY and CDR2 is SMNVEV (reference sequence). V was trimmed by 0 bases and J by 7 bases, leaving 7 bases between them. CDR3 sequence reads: CASSLSSSQPQHF. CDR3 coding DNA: TGTGCCAGCAGTTTATCTTCCTCCCAGCCCCAGCATTTT.